The clone carrying this T cell receptor beta chain was detected only a few times. This entry belongs to a study of T-cell reconstitution after alpha-beta-depleted transplantation in children. With V trimmed by 7 bases and J by 2 bases, 15 bases remained unmatched. In germline, CDR1 is SQVTM, CDR2 ANQGSEA. This CDR3 has 17 amino acids. Unique molecular identifiers were built into the TCRbeta library. TCRdb re-analysed the PCR reads in MiXCR, keeping a single row per CDR3 protein. Counted here are around 480,000 distinct CDR3 sequences, approximately 29% occurring once; the ten biggest clones make up around 2.3%.

The rearrangement uses TRBV29-1 and TRBJ2-3; 10 bases match TRBD1. The origin of this receptor is a human donor who donated a stem cell graft to a child with aplastic anemia. Sequences were derived from PBMCs from the stem cell graft donor, sampled from the stem cell graft. The CDR3 is CSGTRQGAFGITDTQYF. The CDR3 region has the DNA TGCAGCGGAACTAGACAGGGGGCATTCGGGATCACAGATACGCAGTATTTT.